The clone carrying this T cell receptor (beta chain) has a count of ten or more. Its antigen is not known. This record comes from a study of identical twins. A universal primer site was incorporated via template switching, and the cDNA contained unique molecular identifiers. Using its own MiXCR run on the 5' RACE reads, TCRdb lists one record per CDR3 protein. The data show hundreds of thousands of distinct CDR3 sequences, about 12% seen once. Points from the study as a whole: Models underestimated how often monozygotic twins shared out-of-frame TCR alpha. Cord blood's abundant beta clonotypes had fewer insertions, unlike memory repertoires. The study drew conclusions from cross-sectional statistical analysis, not from following the same donors.

This CDR3 is built from 15 residues. Germline V gene data show CDR1 as MGHRA and CDR2 as YSYEKL. The V and J ends lost 0 bases and 0 bases, in that order; junction bases with no gene match: 1. The sample was also linked to a second study, of yellow fever vaccine responses in identical twins.

The chain uses TRBV4-1 and TRBJ2-5; TRBD2 aligns across 7 bases. The TCR originated in a woman aged 18-29 years in good health. The specimen sequenced was PBMCs. CDR3 coding DNA: TGCGCCAGCAGCCAAGATGGGACTAACCAAGAGACCCAGTACTTC. Translating it yields CASSQDGTNQETQYF.